The clone carrying this TCR beta chain was seen only a few times. Its antigen remains unidentified. These data belong to a study of response to subunit inactivated influenza vaccine. Study findings and constraints: Seasonal influenza vaccination, on each occasion, was suggested by the authors to recruit few new T cells.

TCRdb reanalysed the RT-PCR reads using MiXCR and keeps one entry per CDR3 protein. The sample has about 610,000 distinct CDR3 sequences, less than 15% seen once. Trimming at V came to 1 base and at J to 3 bases, leaving 6 bases not matched to a gene. The CDR3 runs 16 residues. CDR1 is SGHTA, CDR2 FQGNSA, per germline. The gene calls are TRBV7-2 and TRBJ2-1; 7 positions agree with TRBD2. The TCR originated in a man aged 50 to 60 who received an inactivated influenza vaccine. The sample in question was PBMCs from blood, obtained approximately 13 days after vaccination. Here the CDR3 reads CASSLVAAGNYNEQFF. CDR3 nucleotides: TGTGCCAGCAGCTTAGTAGCAGCGGGAAACTACAATGAGCAGTTCTTC. Full variable domain (missing parts from reference TRBV7-2 and TRBJ2-1): GAGVSQSPSNKVTEKGKDVELRCDPISGHTALYWYRQSLGQGLEFLIYFQGNSAPDKSGLPSDRFSAERTGGSVSTLTIQRTQQEDSAVYLCASSLVAAGNYNEQFFGPGTRLTVL.